The 17 T cell receptor beta chains below all came from one sample that was sequenced in a study of vaccination effects on CD4 cells after COVID-19. Antigens of these TCRs are unknown. Libraries were prepared by immunoSEQ multiplex PCR; TCRdb keeps only in-frame clonotypes and omits some of them. The sample lists roughly 70,000 clones; less than 80% were seen once. Sequencing in the ViraFEST assay came after antigen-specific CD4+ T cells had been expanded with viral peptide pools, which were used to stimulate PBMC. It was after approximately 11 days of culture that CD4+ T cells were isolated. The participants, recipients of two vaccine doses, got either BNT162b2 or mRNA-1273. Sequenced here: CD4+ T cells from PBMCs cultured with HCoV-OC43 spike peptides, sampled after COVID-19 vaccination. As for subset: HCoV-OC43 spike overlapping peptide pool stimulation. The receptors stem from a human donor who received a COVID-19 vaccine.

This clone showed up just once. V is TRBV9 and J is TRBJ2-5; D may match TRBD1 or TRBD2 (5 bases each). Germline V gene lookup returns CDR1 SGDLS and CDR2 YYNGEE. The CDR3 has 15 residues. Trimming removed 1 base from V and 3 bases from J, with 13 bases in between. CDR3 sequence (DNA): TGTGCCAGCAGCGTATCCGGGGCAAAAGAAGAGACCCAGTACTTC. It codes for CASSVSGAKEETQYF.

The V and J genes are TRBV14 and TRBJ2-3; the match to TRBD1 covers 12 bases. From germline, CDR1 is SGHDN and CDR2 FVKESK. The CDR3 consists of 19 residues. V was clipped by 6 bases and J by 0 bases; unmatched bases: 13. The CDR3 loop reads CASSQGQGASGGSTDTQYF. In DNA, the CDR3 is TGTGCCAGCAGTCAGGGACAGGGGGCTAGCGGGGGTAGCACAGATACGCAGTATTTT.

This chain joins TRBV7-3 and TRBJ2-6, with TRBD1 matching 9 bases. The germline gives CDR1 SGHTA, CDR2 FQGTGA. This CDR3 region has 17 residues. After removal of 5 bases from V and 0 bases from J, the junction contained 5 bases not matched to a gene. Written as DNA, the CDR3 is TGTGCCAGCAGCCCGGGACAGGGACGCTCTGGGGCCAACGTCCTGACTTTC. Protein sequence: CASSPGQGRSGANVLTF.

V usage is TRBV7-9 and J usage is TRBJ1-4; no reliable D call. Germline V lookup: CDR1 SEHNR, CDR2 FQNEAQ (reference sequence). The CDR3 sequence is 12 residues long. With 5 bases removed from V and 6 bases from J, the gap between germline ends came to 7 bases. CDR3: CASSQTDEKLFF. The CDR3 region has the DNA TGTGCCAGCAGCCAGACGGATGAAAAACTGTTTTTT. The full variable domain, with the rest looked up from reference TRBV7-9 and TRBJ1-4, is DTGVSQNPRHKITKRGQNVTFRCDPISEHNRLYWYRQTLGQGPEFLTYFQNEAQLEKSRLLSDRFSAERPKGSFSTLEIQRTEQGDSAMYLCASSQTDEKLFFGSGTQLSVL.

The CDR3 here is CASRTGRGFREKLFF. Here the CDR3 DNA reads TGTGCCAGTAGAACGGGGCGTGGATTTCGAGAAAAACTGTTTTTT. The J gene is TRBJ1-4, the V gene TRBV19, with a weak D call TRBD1 (5 bases). Germline values: CDR1 LNHDA, CDR2 SQIVND (reference sequence). Trimming left V 6 bases short and J 8 bases short, with 19 bases between. CDR3 length: 15 amino acids.

V usage is TRBV10-1 and J usage is TRBJ1-1; D is ambiguous. In germline, CDR1 is WNHNN, CDR2 SYGVQD (reference sequence). The CDR3 length is 16 residues. V was cut by 0 bases and J by 0 bases, with 11 bases left in between. The CDR3, as DNA: TGCGCCAGCAGTGAGTCGAAGGGCCTACTGAACACTGAAGCTTTCTTT. It codes for CASSESKGLLNTEAFF.

The V and J genes are TRBV10-3 and TRBJ2-3; D uncertain. CDR3 length: 14 residues. V was clipped by 10 bases and J by 0 bases, with 14 bases between them. Germline V CDR1 and CDR2: ENHRY, SYGVKD. The CDR3 DNA reads TGTGCCACGATGTCGTTGGGCAGCACAGATACGCAGTATTTT. Its translation is CATMSLGSTDTQYF.

This chain uses TRBV19 with TRBJ2-2; the match to TRBD1 covers 9 bases. This CDR3 has 14 amino acids. Germline V CDR1 and CDR2: LNHDA, SQIVND (reference sequence). Unmatched junction bases numbered 11, after V lost 10 bases and J lost 8 bases. Written as DNA, the CDR3 is TGTGCCACCAACCGGGACAGGGTATGGGGGGAGCTGTTTTTT. Its translation is CATNRDRVWGELFF.

This clone was counted between two and nine times. The chain is built from TRBV11-2 and TRBJ2-7, with a weak D call TRBD2 (6 bases). This CDR3 spans 16 amino acids. V lost 3 bases and J lost 2, with 17 bases in between. From germline, CDR1 is SGHAT and CDR2 FQNNGV. DNA for the CDR3: TGTGCCAGCAGCTTTGGGGTGTCTAGCGACCCCTACGAGCAGTACGTC. Protein sequence: CASSFGVSSDPYEQYV.

The rearrangement joins TRBV2 to TRBJ1-5; the D is unclear. Germline assignment: CDR1 SNHLY and CDR2 FYNNEI. With 4 bases removed from V and 5 bases from J, the gap between germline ends came to 9 bases. The CDR3 has 13 residues. The CDR3 is CASSVSGDQPQHF. The CDR3, as DNA: TGTGCCAGCAGTGTATCAGGCGATCAGCCCCAGCATTTT. The complete variable domain, with remaining parts taken from reference TRBV2 and TRBJ1-5, reads EPEVTQTPSHQVTQMGQEVILRCVPISNHLYFYWYRQILGQKVEFLVSFYNNEISEKSEIFDDQFSVERPDGSNFTLKIRSTKLEDSAMYFCASSVSGDQPQHFGDGTRLSIL.

The chain carries TRBV15 and TRBJ1-4; TRBD1 agrees at 10 bases. CDR1 and CDR2 from the germline V gene are LNHNV and YYDKDF (reference sequence). This CDR3 is built from 15 residues. Losses at the gene ends were 2 bases for V and 7 bases for J; bases not matched to a gene: 4. CDR3 coding DNA: TGTGCCACCAGCAGATCCCGGGACAGGGGTGAAAAACTGTTTTTT. This sequence encodes CATSRSRDRGEKLFF.

The chain links TRBV6-5 to TRBJ2-5, with 7 bases identical to TRBD2. The germline gives CDR1 MNHEY, CDR2 SVGAGI. CDR3 size: 15 residues. V shed 7 bases and J 5 bases; nucleotides not matched to a gene: 13. The CDR3 region is CASTRITGGGETQYF. The CDR3 DNA reads TGTGCCAGCACTCGAATCACGGGGGGTGGGGAGACCCAGTACTTC.

The rearrangement links TRBV3-1 (or the pseudogene TRBV3-2) to TRBJ1-1; tentatively, D is TRBD1 (5 bases). V gave up 1 base and J gave up 7 bases, with 7 bases separating them. The germline V gene encodes CDR1 LGHDT and CDR2 YNNKEL (reference sequence). This CDR3 contains 12 residues. This CDR3 is CASSQVGGEAFF. CDR3 bases: TGTGCCAGCAGCCAAGTGGGGGGTGAAGCTTTCTTT.

This clone was observed a handful of times. The chain is built from TRBV24-1 and TRBJ2-2; the D gene is possibly TRBD2 (5 bases). Germline-derived CDR1 and CDR2 are KGHDR and SFDVKD. The CDR3 is 14 residues long. V dropped 9 bases and J dropped 0 bases, with 10 bases sitting between them. CDR3 protein: CATDDGANTGELFF. CDR3 DNA sequence: TGTGCCACCGACGACGGGGCGAACACCGGGGAGCTGTTTTTT.

This chain joins TRBV18 and TRBJ2-1, with 8 bases matching TRBD1. The CDR3 sequence is 15 residues long. From germline, CDR1 is KGHSH and CDR2 LQKENI. Losses at the gene ends were 3 bases for V and 9 bases for J; bases not matched to a gene: 10. The CDR3 sequence: CASSPIGQGAGEQFF. The CDR3 nucleotides read TGTGCCAGCTCACCGATCGGTCAGGGGGCTGGTGAGCAGTTCTTC.

A note on this clone: The final CDR3 position lacks the conserved phenylalanine or tryptophan, pointing to a likely read error. Because the CDR3's place on the DNA is in doubt, the DNA is left out and the CDR3 is given as listed by TCRdb. This chain uses TRBV11-2 with TRBJ2-7; the table calls TRBD1, which could not be checked here. The CDR3 is 12 residues long, counting both termini. Looked up from germline, CDR1 is SGHAT and CDR2 is FQNNGV. CDR3: CASSRDRTVPSL.

This rearrangement joins TRBV13 to TRBJ2-7; D may be TRBD2 (7 bases). In germline, CDR1 is PRHDT, CDR2 FYEKMQ (reference sequence). The V and J ends lost 3 bases and 3 bases respectively, with 12 bases between them. This CDR3 is built from 14 residues. The CDR3 nucleotides read TGTGCCAGCAGCTTGCGGGGGCTGGTCTACGAGCAGTACGTC. This encodes CASSLRGLVYEQYV.